Listed below are T cell receptor beta chains from one sample, sequenced in a study of cytomegalovirus exposure and HLA in healthy donors. TCRdb's table, derived via immunoSEQ multiplex PCR, lists solely in-frame clones and lacks some. The repertoire holds 55,000 to 80,000 clones, with approximately 95% as singletons. Sequenced: PBMCs. The receptor set was obtained from a man between 18 and 29 years old in good health and CMV-seronegative. CDR3s include the opening cysteine and the closing phenylalanine or tryptophan. The D gene is left open where the match is weak. Size values are once, few and many counts, or a class for expanded clones, and some rows have none.

j_call,cdr3_length,clone_size,v_call,d_call,cdr3_nt,cdr3_aa
TRBJ2-1,15,NA,TRBV7-8,TRBD1,TGTGCCAGCAGCTTGAGAGGGGGCCTAGACAATGAGCAGTTCTTC,CASSLRGGLDNEQFF
TRBJ1-2,15,NA,TRBV12-5,TRBD1,TGTGCTAGTGGTACCGGGACAGGGCGCGGCTATGGCTACACCTTC,CASGTGTGRGYGYTF
TRBJ1-1,14,NA,TRBV7-9,NA,TGTGCCAGCAGCGCGACAGGACGGAACACTGAAGCTTTCTTT,CASSATGRNTEAFF
TRBJ1-1,11,once,TRBV28,NA,TGTGCCAGCAGGTTGAGGGCTGAAGCTTTCTTT,CASRLRAEAFF
TRBJ2-7,16,NA,TRBV9,TRBD2,TGTGCCAGCAGTGGAGACGGGACTAGCGGGAGATACGAGCAGTACTTC,CASSGDGTSGRYEQYF
TRBJ1-4,14,NA,TRBV21-1,NA,TGTGCCAGCAGCACCGGGACAGGCAATGAAAAACTGTTTTTT,CASSTGTGNEKLFF
TRBJ2-7,16,NA,TRBV6-1,NA,TGTGCCAGCAGTGAATGGCCCCCCGGGGGAGCCTACGAGCAGTACTTC,CASSEWPPGGAYEQYF
TRBJ1-4,17,NA,TRBV13,TRBD1,TGTGCCAGCAGCGTCCGGGACAGGGGCCCTGATGTTGAAAAACTGTTTTTT,CASSVRDRGPDVEKLFF
TRBJ2-5,16,NA,TRBV6-6,TRBD2,TGTGCCAGCAGTTACGATAGCGGGGGGGCCAAAGAGACCCAGTACTTC,CASSYDSGGAKETQYF
TRBJ1-1,14,NA,TRBV2,NA,TGTGCCAGCAGTCCCCCGGGGGTGAACACTGAAGCTTTCTTT,CASSPPGVNTEAFF
TRBJ2-5,13,NA,TRBV5-4,NA,TGTGCCAGCAGCAGGGACTTCTCGGAGACCCAGTACTTC,CASSRDFSETQYF
TRBJ2-3,17,NA,TRBV4-3,TRBD2,TGCGCCAGCAGCCTAACCCTTCCGGGGGGTGTCTCAGATACGCAGTATTTT,CASSLTLPGGVSDTQYF
TRBJ1-4,13,NA,TRBV7-9,TRBD1,TGTGCCAGCAGCGTGGGGACAGATGAAAAACTGTTTTTT,CASSVGTDEKLFF
TRBJ1-4,15,NA,TRBV19,NA,TGTGCCAGTAGTATAGCTGGAGCAACTAATGAAAAACTGTTTTTT,CASSIAGATNEKLFF
TRBJ1-1,11,NA,TRBV20-1,NA,TGCAGTGCTGAGTCCGACACTGAAGCTTTCTTT,CSAESDTEAFF
TRBJ2-1,13,NA,TRBV7-6,TRBD2,TGTGCCAGCAGCTTACGGGGGGGCAATGAGCAGTTCTTC,CASSLRGGNEQFF
TRBJ2-5,18,NA,TRBV7-9,TRBD2,TGTGCCAGCAGCTTAGCTGGGACTAGCGGGGGTTATCAAGAGACCCAGTACTTC,CASSLAGTSGGYQETQYF
TRBJ2-3,18,NA,TRBV13,TRBD1,TGTGCCAGCAGAACTGCTTCCGGGACAGGGAGAAGGACAGATACGCAGTATTTT,CASRTASGTGRRTDTQYF
TRBJ2-2,14,NA,TRBV11-2,NA,TGTGCCAGCAGCTTCACAGGTTTTGGCGGGGAGCTGTTTTTT,CASSFTGFGGELFF
TRBJ1-5,15,NA,TRBV19,NA,TGTGCCAGTAGTGTGACAGAGAATAGCAATCAGCCCCAGCATTTT,CASSVTENSNQPQHF
TRBJ2-7,14,NA,TRBV28,TRBD2,TGTGCCAGCAGAAAAGGACTAGCGGAGAAAGAGCAGTACTTC,CASRKGLAEKEQYF
TRBJ1-2,13,once,TRBV9,TRBD1,TGTGCCAGCAGCGTCACAGGGGGAGGGGGCTACACCTTC,CASSVTGGGGYTF
TRBJ1-5,14,NA,TRBV5-1,NA,TGCGCCAGCAGCTTAGACAGTCCCAATCAGCCCCAGCATTTT,CASSLDSPNQPQHF
TRBJ1-1,14,NA,TRBV5-1,NA,TGCGCCAGCAGAGAGGACGGGGGGAACACTGAAGCTTTCTTT,CASREDGGNTEAFF
TRBJ1-1,10,NA,TRBV20-1,NA,TGCAGTGCAACCGGGACAGAAGCTTTCTTT,CSATGTEAFF
TRBJ2-5,15,NA,TRBV7-9,NA,TGTGCCAGCAGCTTAGCGTGGGAGTACCAAGAGACCCAGTACTTC,CASSLAWEYQETQYF
TRBJ2-7,16,NA,TRBV7-2,NA,TGTGCCAGCAGCCCAACCTCGACAGACGAGCCCCACGAGCAGTACTTC,CASSPTSTDEPHEQYF
TRBJ2-2,17,NA,TRBV7-8,TRBD1,TGTGCCAGCAGCTTAGCCACAGGGGGCGCAGGACGCGGGGAGCTGTTTTTT,CASSLATGGAGRGELFF